The present entry profiles one TCR beta chain with its context. Its specificity is not known. This entry belongs to a study of shared clonotypes between healthy human individuals. Study at large: A donor's plate count was three for CD4 naive and three for CD4 memory; CD8 naive had two and CD8 memory one. Study-level points and caveats: Among donors, the sharing of clonotypes was expected to be influenced by sequencing depth.

Germline lookup yields CDR1 LNHDA and CDR2 SQIVND (reference sequence). The CDR3 extends over 14 amino acids. V dropped 7 bases and J dropped 4 bases, with 14 bases sitting between them. Generated by immunoSEQ multiplex PCR, the TCRdb table keeps only in-frame clones and is missing some. The sample lists about 600,000 clones; 95% to 98% were seen once. V and J are TRBV19 and TRBJ2-1, with D hard to call. This receptor was taken from a woman in her twenties or thirties in good health. Sequenced sample: naive CD4+ T cells sorted from blood. The subset: CD45RA+ positively selected. The CDR3 sequence is CASTPHQAYNEQFF. The CDR3 region has the DNA TGTGCCAGTACCCCCCACCAGGCTTACAATGAGCAGTTCTTC.